The T cell receptor (beta chain) under discussion was sequenced for a study of blood T cell repertoires in COVID-19. About the research overall: Whether acute or convalescent, the COVID-19 samples came from the United States, Italy and Spain. PBMCs, B-cell-depleted T cells, or T cells provided the cDNA or gDNA that made up the material.

The germline V gene encodes CDR1 SGHRS and CDR2 YFSETQ. Trimming cost V 4 bases and J 4 bases; bases outside gene matches: 7. CDR3 length: 15 amino acids. During active infection, Seattle patients enrolled and were then monitored through disease. Original analysis: Reference gene primers were amplified, and this amplification served to estimate nucleated cell counts. Here immunoSEQ multiplex PCR was the method, and the copy in TCRdb shows in-frame clones only, minus some. The V and J calls and clone size come from that table; D and trimming were worked out from the DNA. The sample consists of 200,000 to 250,000 clones, around nine tenths of them appearing once.

This receptor was taken from a man between 60 and 70 years old with COVID-19, enrolled during active disease. The gene calls are TRBV5-1 and TRBJ1-2; 10 nucleotides match TRBD1. Sequenced input: peripheral blood. The CDR3 spells CASSADRGPFYGYTF. The CDR3 nucleotides read TGCGCCAGCAGCGCAGACAGGGGGCCATTCTATGGCTACACCTTC.